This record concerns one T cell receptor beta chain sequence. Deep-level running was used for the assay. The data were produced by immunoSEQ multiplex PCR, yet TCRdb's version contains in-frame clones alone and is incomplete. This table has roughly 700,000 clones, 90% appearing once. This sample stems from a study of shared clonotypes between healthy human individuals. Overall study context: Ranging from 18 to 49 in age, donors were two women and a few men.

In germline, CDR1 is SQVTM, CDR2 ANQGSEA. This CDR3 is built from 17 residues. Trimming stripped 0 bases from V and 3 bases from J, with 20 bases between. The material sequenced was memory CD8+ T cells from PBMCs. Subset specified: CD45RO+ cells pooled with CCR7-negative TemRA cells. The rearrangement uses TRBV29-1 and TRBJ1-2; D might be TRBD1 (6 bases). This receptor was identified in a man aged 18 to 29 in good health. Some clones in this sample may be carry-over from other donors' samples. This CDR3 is CSVEDWRQAQGDYGYTF. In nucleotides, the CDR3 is TGCAGCGTTGAAGACTGGAGACAGGCCCAAGGGGACTATGGCTACACCTTC.